A selection of T cell receptor beta chains follows, all from one sample in a study of blood T cells in healthy people across ages. MiXCR was run by TCRdb on the 5' RACE reads, yielding one entry per CDR3 protein. This sample has more than 650,000 distinct CDR3 sequences, with about a fifth found just once. Sequenced material: blood. Every receptor here comes from a man in his sixties or seventies in good health. The CDR3 runs from the conserved cysteine through the conserved F or W. The D gene is left open where the match is weak. For some rows the clone size is stated as once, few or many, or as a class when expanded; others skip it.

TRBJ2-1 few NA TRBV11-3 CASSLYYSTRSYNEQFF TGTGCCAGCAGCTTATATTACAGCACAAGGTCCTACAATGAGCAGTTCTTC
TRBJ1-4 few NA TRBV20-1 CSAPDGRGNEKLFF TGCAGTGCTCCCGACGGGAGGGGTAATGAAAAACTGTTTTTT
TRBJ2-3 few NA TRBV20-1 CSALQGITDTQYF TGCAGTGCCTTACAGGGAATCACAGATACGCAGTATTTT
TRBJ2-5 many NA TRBV13 CASSRRDRLQETQYF TGTGCCAGCAGCCGGAGGGACCGCCTACAAGAGACCCAGTACTTC
TRBJ1-2 NA NA TRBV12-3/TRBV12-4 CASSFGRDYGYTF TGTGCCAGCAGTTTCGGCCGGGACTATGGCTACACCTTC
TRBJ1-2 NA NA TRBV6-1 CASRATGPRWNNYGYTF TGTGCCAGCAGGGCCACAGGCCCCCGGTGGAATAACTATGGCTACACCTTC
TRBJ2-5 NA NA TRBV20-1 CSARAQDFLWTQYF TGCAGTGCTAGAGCCCAGGACTTCTTATGGACCCAGTACTTC
TRBJ1-1 NA TRBD1 TRBV7-3 CASSMAGGGFEEAFF TGTGCCAGCAGCATGGCAGGGGGCGGGTTCGAAGAAGCTTTCTTT
TRBJ1-2 NA NA TRBV30 CAWSVWESRGYTF TGTGCCTGGAGTGTATGGGAATCAAGAGGCTACACCTTC
TRBJ1-1 NA NA TRBV28 CASSTHREAFF TGTGCCAGCAGTACCCATCGGGAAGCTTTCTTT
TRBJ2-2 NA TRBD2 TRBV5-1 CASRTSSGGRTGELFF TGCGCCAGCAGGACTTCCTCGGGGGGGCGAACCGGGGAGCTGTTTTTT
TRBJ1-4 few NA TRBV7-9 CASSLFFRTTNEKLFF TGTGCCAGCAGCTTGTTTTTCAGGACAACTAATGAAAAACTGTTTTTT
TRBJ1-6 NA NA TRBV12-3/TRBV12-4 CASSSDGGLSYNSPLHF TGTGCCAGCAGTTCCGACGGGGGGCTGTCCTATAATTCACCCCTCCACTTT
TRBJ1-3 once TRBD1 TRBV29-1 CSVVGHGDSKSGNTIYF TGCAGCGTTGTCGGCCATGGGGACAGTAAATCTGGAAACACCATATATTTT
TRBJ2-3 NA TRBD2 TRBV7-2 CASSLTSGSGHTQYF TGTGCCAGCAGCTTAACTAGCGGGAGTGGACATACGCAGTATTTT
TRBJ1-4 few NA TRBV24-1 CATSFGHPTNEKLFF TGTGCCACCAGCTTTGGGCACCCAACTAATGAAAAACTGTTTTTT
TRBJ1-2 NA NA TRBV20-1 CSARDRRALYGYTF TGCAGTGCCCGCGACAGACGCGCTCTGTATGGCTACACCTTC
TRBJ1-4 NA TRBD1 TRBV13 CASSQQGGLGEKLFF TGTGCCAGCAGCCAACAAGGGGGCCTGGGGGAAAAACTGTTTTTT
TRBJ2-7 NA NA TRBV11-2 CASSLGPPAYEQYF TGTGCCAGCAGCTTAGGTCCGCCAGCCTACGAGCAGTACTTC
TRBJ2-3 NA NA TRBV7-9 CASSSLTREDTQYF TGTGCCAGCAGCTCTCTGACAAGGGAGGATACGCAGTATTTT
TRBJ1-2 NA NA TRBV13 CASSFGRSTTNYGYTF TGTGCCAGCAGTTTCGGACGGAGTACCACTAACTATGGCTACACCTTC
TRBJ1-6 NA NA TRBV3-1 CASSQVQGNSPLHF TGTGCCAGCAGCCAAGTGCAGGGGAATTCACCCCTCCACTTT
TRBJ2-1 many NA TRBV7-2 CASSHTYNEQFF TGTGCCAGCAGCCACACCTACAATGAGCAGTTCTTC
TRBJ2-5 NA NA TRBV2 CASVRDVTQYF TGTGCCAGCGTGAGGGATGTGACCCAGTACTTC
TRBJ2-3 NA NA TRBV11-2 CASSWTVADTQYF TGTGCCAGCAGCTGGACAGTCGCGGATACGCAGTATTTT
TRBJ1-4 NA NA TRBV10-2 CASRPVAATNEKLFF TGCGCCAGCAGGCCAGTGGCGGCAACTAATGAAAAACTGTTTTTT
TRBJ1-4 NA NA TRBV30 CAWSGSGEKLFF TGTGCCTGGAGCGGTAGCGGTGAAAAACTGTTTTTT
TRBJ2-5 NA NA TRBV18 CASSPQGRKQETQYF TGTGCCAGCTCACCACAGGGACGGAAGCAAGAGACCCAGTACTTC
TRBJ2-7 NA NA TRBV25-1 CASSEWGGKYEQYF TGTGCCAGCAGTGAATGGGGCGGCAAATACGAGCAGTACTTC
TRBJ2-7 NA NA TRBV20-1 CSARRDDTGQYF TGCAGTGCTAGGCGGGACGATACCGGGCAGTACTTC
TRBJ1-4 many TRBD1 TRBV6-1 CASSTRDRLEKLFF TGTGCCAGCTCGACCAGGGACAGGCTTGAAAAACTGTTTTTT
TRBJ2-2 NA NA TRBV2 CASSRESNTGELFF TGTGCCAGCAGCCGGGAATCGAACACCGGGGAGCTGTTTTTT
TRBJ1-4 few TRBD1 TRBV11-2 CASSLGQGTTNEKLFF TGTGCCAGCAGCTTAGGACAGGGGACAACTAATGAAAAACTGTTTTTT
TRBJ1-1 few NA TRBV28 CASTPPYTEAFF TGTGCCAGCACGCCCCCCTACACTGAAGCTTTCTTT
TRBJ1-3 NA NA TRBV13 CASSAFGPSAAIYF TGTGCCAGCAGCGCCTTCGGACCCTCAGCAGCCATATATTTT
TRBJ1-2 few NA TRBV3-1 CASSQRQGIYGYTF TGTGCCAGCAGCCAACGTCAGGGTATCTATGGCTACACCTTC
TRBJ2-7 few TRBD1 TRBV4-2 CASSQDPGQGYGEQYF TGTGCCAGCAGCCAAGATCCGGGACAGGGGTATGGCGAGCAGTACTTC
TRBJ2-3 NA TRBD2 TRBV7-2 CASSLRGLDTDTQYF TGTGCCAGCAGCCTCCGGGGACTAGACACAGATACGCAGTATTTT
TRBJ2-3 few TRBD1 TRBV5-6 CASSLQRAGQGYADTQYF TGTGCCAGCAGCTTGCAAAGAGCCGGACAGGGGTATGCAGATACGCAGTATTTT
TRBJ1-6 NA NA TRBV6-5 CAACRSYNSPLHF TGTGCCGCATGCCGGTCCTATAATTCACCCCTCCACTTT
TRBJ2-5 few NA TRBV19 CASSILGSQETQYF TGTGCCAGTAGTATACTTGGCAGTCAAGAGACCCAGTACTTC
TRBJ1-5 NA NA TRBV6-6 CVTNRGFDQPQHF TGTGTCACGAACCGGGGTTTCGATCAGCCCCAGCATTTT
TRBJ2-7 NA TRBD1 TRBV20-1 CSAARDRGHEQYF TGCAGTGCTGCCCGGGACAGGGGGCACGAGCAGTACTTC
TRBJ2-1 NA TRBD1 TRBV9 CASSPRTGGYNEQFF TGTGCCAGCAGCCCTAGGACAGGGGGCTACAATGAGCAGTTCTTC